This T cell receptor (beta chain) appears in the sequencing data of a study of CD8+CD57+ T cells in acquired aplastic anemia. Study-level information: DNA per sorted CD4+ or CD8+ sample ranged roughly 0.18 to 30 ug, averaging around 3 ug.

This clonotype has a handful of counts. Its antigen is not identified. CDR1 is KGHDR, CDR2 SFDVKD, per germline. The CDR3 is 13 residues long. V was shortened by 9 bases and J by 7 bases, with 17 bases between the two germline ends. Profiling of TCR beta VDJ combinations and CDR3 sequences used genomic DNA as template. TCRdb reprocessed the reads with MiXCR, giving one entry per CDR3 protein. The table has about 110,000 distinct CDR3 sequences, roughly 51% seen once. Study findings and constraints: Between the patient and control groups, CD8+ Simpson's diversity did not differ significantly.

This chain uses TRBV24-1 with TRBJ1-2; D gene ambiguous. This clonotype was sampled from a human donor in good health, serving as a control. Material: sorted CD4+, CD8+, or CD8+CD57+ T cells (not recorded which) from PBMCs. The CDR3 reads CATPLCGRIGYTF. In DNA form, the CDR3 reads TGTGCCACCCCTCTTTGTGGACGGATTGGCTACACCTTC.